This T cell receptor (beta chain) was obtained from a study of cytomegalovirus exposure and HLA in healthy donors. The V and J ends lost 4 bases and 7 bases, in that order; junction bases with no gene match: 5. This CDR3 spans 14 amino acids. Germline CDR1 is SGHDT and CDR2 is YYEEEE. Details on this clone: The antigen is undetermined.

Use of 60 Vbeta and 13 Jbeta primers characterized the PCR. The protocol was immunoSEQ multiplex PCR, while the TCRdb copy is restricted to in-frame clones and leaves out a portion. This sample's table has approximately 170,000 clones. Study results and caveats: According to the study, 150 to 200 TCR beta chains were cytomegalovirus-associated.

The origin of this receptor is a woman between 18 and 29 years old in good health and CMV-seropositive. The sample consisted of PBMCs. This sequence joins TRBV5-6 and TRBJ2-1; TRBD2 matches at 10 bases. This CDR3 is CASSPRLAGNEQFF. CDR3 sequence (DNA): TGTGCCAGCAGCCCCCGACTAGCGGGTAATGAGCAGTTCTTC.